This T cell receptor (beta chain) was sequenced for a study of OX40 agonist ivuxolimab in advanced cancers. Overall study: The patients got ivuxolimab, which is an agonistic anti-OX40 (CD134) antibody.

The CDR3 covers 14 residues. Germline lookup yields CDR1 SQVTM and CDR2 ANQGSEA. Unmatched junction bases numbered 3, after V lost 3 bases and J lost 1 base. Data came from immunoSEQ multiplex PCR; TCRdb stores just in-frame clones and leaves some out. The data hold roughly 80,000 clones, with 90% to 95% observed a single time. Specimen: CD4+ or CD8+ T cells sorted from blood, collected in a trial of the OX40 agonist ivuxolimab. This chain connects TRBV29-1 to TRBJ2-1, with TRBD2 matching 7 bases. The origin of this receptor is an adult with an advanced solid tumor such as melanoma, head and neck, liver or kidney cancer. CDR3 nucleotide sequence: TGCAGCGTTGAGGCGGGAGAATCCTACAATGAGCAGTTCTTC. Encoded protein: CSVEAGESYNEQFF.